The source of this T cell receptor (beta chain) is a study of read filtering for tumor transcriptome and immune sequencing. Overall study context: Patients were approximately 18 male and approximately 15 female, mean age approximately 70 years, range about 45 to 85. After DNase treatment, RNA was made into whole-transcriptome libraries.

Worth noting for this clonotype: Its antigen is still unknown. This may be a read error: a much more frequent sequence differs by one nucleotide.

Study-level results: IR-seq and RNA-seq agreed better without single-read clonotypes.

From roughly 0.4 ug of RNA, a library with molecular barcoded alpha/delta and beta/gamma adaptors was made. TCRdb independently ran MiXCR on the reads; one entry per CDR3 protein. The repertoire holds over 50,000 distinct CDR3 sequences, with 15% to 25% as singletons. The germline V gene encodes CDR1 MNHEY and CDR2 SVGEGT. The CDR3 loop spans 12 amino acids. The receptor was derived from a donor over 35 with multiple myeloma. The chain is built from TRBV6-2 or TRBV6-3 and TRBJ2-5, with D maybe TRBD2 (5 bases). Source material: a population of CD138-negative cells sorted from bone marrow. CDR3 residues: CASSYLGETLYF. The CDR3 DNA sequence: TGTGCCAGCAGTTATCTTGGGGAGACCCTGTACTTC.